This entry features one TCR beta chain sequence. Antigen unknown. V shed 3 bases and J shed 0 bases, with 13 bases lying between them. This CDR3 is 16 amino acids long. Germline values: CDR1 LNHNV, CDR2 YYDKDF (reference sequence). The source of the sample is a study of beta chain features in type 1 diabetes. Expressed TCRB transcripts were sequenced after all isolated RNA was converted to cDNA. The protocol was immunoSEQ multiplex PCR, while the TCRdb copy is restricted to in-frame clones and leaves out a portion. The repertoire holds around 280,000 clones, with 14% to 15% as singletons. Findings and caveats of the study: Moderate but significant shortening of TCRB CDR3s was recorded in all four CD4+ subsets from Type 1 diabetes patients.

Sequencing was done on a sample of naive CD4+ T cells from blood. The clonotype originates from a man aged 18-30 years with type 1 diabetes. The chain employs TRBV15 and TRBJ2-3; weak D call: TRBD2 (6 bases). The CDR3 protein is CATSRGLGLSTDTQYF. The CDR3 nucleotides read TGTGCCACCAGCAGGGGACTTGGCCTTAGCACAGATACGCAGTATTTT.